This TCR beta chain was documented in a study of OX40 agonist ivuxolimab in advanced cancers. Concerning the study at large: Ivuxolimab was an agonistic, fully human IgG2 monoclonal antibody directed against OX40 (CD134), a costimulatory receptor. Of the approximately 53 patients in dose escalation, about 20 had hepatocellular carcinoma, around 15 had melanoma, 9 had renal cell carcinoma and 9 had head and neck cancer. The paper describes the monotherapy dose-escalation part (N of about 52 patients) of the phase I trial of ivuxolimab. In the dose-escalation cohort, 70% to 90% of patients were male, and the mean age was approximately 60 years with a range of roughly 23 to 90. Prior anti-PD-1, anti-PD-L1 or anti-CTLA-4 therapy was permitted, and checkpoint inhibitors had been received by around 39% of dose-escalation patients. Partial responses occurred in three dose-escalation patients: two with cutaneous melanoma and one with hepatocellular carcinoma. Intravenous ivuxolimab was administered to patients every 2 weeks at six dose levels: 0.01, 0.1, 0.3, 1.5, 3 and 10 mg/kg. Peripheral TCRbeta sequencing was intended to test whether TCR sequence diversity was altered and clonal T-cell expansion was caused by ivuxolimab. What the study reported, not specific to this receptor: At doses from 0.1 to 3.0 mg/kg, clonal expansion was seen in both CD4+ and CD8+ blood T cells between baseline and week 6. After ivuxolimab, more expanded clones were found on average in CD8+ T cells than in CD4+ T cells. Low levels of normalized T-cell clonal expansion were also seen in some patients who did not respond. Partial responders in the 0.1-3.0 mg/kg groups had among the lowest normalized peripheral clonal expansion, especially among CD8+ T cells. The antigen specificity of the peripheral T cells that underwent clonal expansion was not determined.

On this clone: Its target antigen remains unknown. Base quality data are lacking; no much larger clone is found one base away.

Patients with autoimmune disease history or receiving systemic immunosuppression were excluded from the trial. Peripheral blood for TCR sequencing was collected from all dose cohorts at baseline, on cycle 4 day 1, and on cycle 7 day 1. Samples came from an open-label, multicenter, first-in-human phase I dose-escalation trial of ivuxolimab. The trial enrolled adults with locally advanced or metastatic head and neck squamous cell, hepatocellular, melanoma or renal cell carcinoma. CD4+ and CD8+ T cells were sorted separately from peripheral blood before TCR sequencing. Genomic DNA was extracted from sorted cells for sequencing of the TCRbeta CDR3 region. The immunoSEQ Assay was used for sequencing of TCRbeta CDR3 regions. TCRdb's version of the immuneACCESS table is confined to in-frame rearrangements and falls short of the full clone set. An unresolved V gene accounts for under half of the shortfall where checked; the remainder is of unknown origin. The sample includes around 92,000 clones, with roughly 95% observed a single time. The top ten clonotypes cover around 0.17% of the sample.

This receptor was taken from an adult with an advanced solid tumor such as melanoma, head and neck, liver or kidney cancer. The source material was CD4+ or CD8+ T cells sorted from blood, sampled in a trial of the OX40 agonist ivuxolimab.

The nucleotides read TGCGCCAGCAGCCAAGACCTGGACAGGGTTAACGAGCAGTACTTC. Its protein reads: CASSQDLDRVNEQYF. The chain joins TRBV4-3 to TRBJ2-5; TRBD1 aligns with 8 central bases. The DNA end is a closer match to TRBJ2-7, so the J assignment may be wrong. Reading from cysteine to phenylalanine, the CDR3 counts 15 amino acids. CDR3 DNA is the only sequence kept; it has 45 bases, read in frame from the first base. Via the germline V gene, CDR1 is LGHNA and CDR2 YSLEER.